The 28 T cell receptor beta chains below were found in one sample sequenced in a study of cytomegalovirus exposure and HLA in healthy donors. Researchers ran the PCR with 60 Vbeta and 13 Jbeta primers. Some clones are missing from TCRdb's copy, which holds only in-frame ones; the method was immunoSEQ multiplex PCR. Seen here are roughly 120,000 clones, around 80% observed once, and the top ten hold roughly 5%. Sample: PBMCs. These receptors were obtained from a man younger than 45 in good health and CMV-seronegative.

The chain carries TRBV29-1 and TRBJ2-6, with D perhaps matching TRBD2 (6 bases). Germline V CDR1 and CDR2: SQVTM, ANQGSEA. The CDR3 covers 16 residues. The V gene lost 4 bases and the J gene lost 0 bases, with 13 bases spanning the gap. CDR3 protein: CSVVRGIRSGANVLTF. The CDR3 DNA sequence: TGCAGCGTTGTCCGCGGGATTCGCTCTGGGGCCAACGTCCTGACTTTC.

This clone was observed a single time. The V call is TRBV27, the J call TRBJ2-3, with 9 bases lining up with TRBD2. There are 14 residues in the CDR3. V was pared by 6 bases and J by 4 bases, with 5 bases of the junction left unmatched. CDR1 and CDR2 from the germline V gene are MNHEY and SMNVEV (reference sequence). CDR3 loop: CASSRSGSPDTQYF. CDR3 coding DNA: TGTGCCAGCAGCCGTAGCGGGAGCCCAGATACGCAGTATTTT.

The V gene is TRBV6-5, the J gene TRBJ1-1, with D unresolved. V gave up 5 bases and J gave up 5 bases, with 18 bases separating them. CDR3 length: 15 amino acids. Germline lookup yields CDR1 MNHEY and CDR2 SVGAGI. CDR3 amino acids: CASSRTYGSRTEAFF. CDR3 in DNA: TGTGCCAGCAGTCGGACCTACGGGAGTCGGACTGAAGCTTTCTTT.

DNA of the CDR3: TGTGCCAGCACCGGGACTAGCGGGACCTACGAGCAGTACTTC. Translation: CASTGTSGTYEQYF. The V and J genes are TRBV5-6 and TRBJ2-7; 13 nucleotides agree with TRBD2. V lost 6 bases and J lost 2; bases outside the gene matches: 2. Germline CDR1 reads SGHDT; CDR2 reads YYEEEE. The CDR3 has 14 amino acids.

Only one count was recorded for this clone. The chain recombines TRBV15 with TRBJ2-3; TRBD2 matches 8 bases. Per the germline V gene, CDR1 is LNHNV and CDR2 is YYDKDF (reference sequence). The CDR3 is 18 residues long. With 3 bases clipped from V and 4 bases from J, the junction kept 15 bases outside the gene matches. The CDR3 DNA sequence: TGTGCCACCAGCAGCGAGGGGTTGGCGGGGGGCCGGGCAGATACGCAGTATTTT. Protein sequence: CATSSEGLAGGRADTQYF.

The chain has TRBV20-1 and TRBJ2-7, with D maybe TRBD2 (6 bases). The germline V and J ends were trimmed by 6 bases and 2 bases, with 8 bases remaining between them. The CDR3 is made up of 11 amino acids. From germline, CDR1 is DFQATT and CDR2 SNEGSKA (reference sequence). The CDR3 reads CSAGLPYEQYF. CDR3 bases: TGCAGTGCGGGACTGCCCTACGAGCAGTACTTC.

The genes are TRBV29-1 and TRBJ1-4; D is undetermined. CDR3 size: 14 residues. V gave up 7 bases and J gave up 4 bases, with 16 bases separating them. Germline loops: CDR1 SQVTM, CDR2 ANQGSEA. CDR3 sequence: CSAFGGGFNEKLFF. The CDR3 DNA follows: TGCAGCGCGTTCGGTGGCGGATTTAATGAAAAACTGTTTTTT.

The rearrangement joins TRBV6-5 to TRBJ2-6, with D uncertain. This CDR3 contains 15 residues. The germline gives CDR1 MNHEY, CDR2 SVGAGI. V dropped 2 bases and J dropped 4 bases, with 9 bases sitting between them. In DNA form, the CDR3 reads TGTGCCAGCAGTTACGAGGCGGCCGGGGCCAACGTCCTGACTTTC. Translation: CASSYEAAGANVLTF.

The J gene is TRBJ2-2, the V gene TRBV9; D unresolved. The CDR3 is 16 residues long. Looked up from germline, CDR1 is SGDLS and CDR2 is YYNGEE. Between the trimmed V and J ends, which lost 0 bases and 0 bases, there was a span of 9 bases. The CDR3 protein is CASSVGLHANTGELFF. The CDR3 nucleotides read TGTGCCAGCAGCGTAGGGCTGCACGCGAACACCGGGGAGCTGTTTTTT.

This CDR3 is CATSRDRGRYNEQFF. In nucleotides, the CDR3 is TGTGCCACCAGCAGGGACAGGGGAAGGTACAATGAGCAGTTCTTC. The chain couples TRBV15 to TRBJ2-1, with 9 bases matching TRBD1. Germline V gene data show CDR1 as LNHNV and CDR2 as YYDKDF (reference sequence). J lost 4 bases, V lost 3 bases, and 4 bases had no gene match. The CDR3 is made up of 15 amino acids.

The chain joins TRBV7-9 to TRBJ2-2; TRBD2 agrees at 14 bases. Germline V gives CDR1 SEHNR, CDR2 FQNEAQ (reference sequence). The length of the CDR3 is 16 residues. The ends lost 4 bases at V and 3 bases at J; junction bases unmatched: 1. The DNA for the CDR3 is TGTGCCAGCAGCTCGGGACTAGCGGGGGACACCGGGGAGCTGTTTTTT. It encodes CASSSGLAGDTGELFF. The full variable domain, with the rest looked up from reference TRBV7-9 and TRBJ2-2, is DTGVSQNPRHKITKRGQNVTFRCDPISEHNRLYWYRQTLGQGPEFLTYFQNEAQLEKSRLLSDRFSAERPKGSFSTLEIQRTEQGDSAMYLCASSSGLAGDTGELFFGEGSRLTVL.

This clone was seen a single time. The chain combines TRBV29-1 with TRBJ1-2, with 10 bases fitting TRBD1. This CDR3 comprises 14 residues. Germline CDR1 reads SQVTM; CDR2 reads ANQGSEA. V lost 7 bases and J lost 3; bases outside the gene matches: 8. In nucleotides, the CDR3 is TGCAGCGCACGACAGGGGGCCCAAGACTATGGCTACACCTTC. The encoded protein is CSARQGAQDYGYTF. Full variable domain (remainder filled in from reference TRBV29-1 and TRBJ1-2): SAVISQKPSRDICQRGTSLTIQCQVDSQVTMMFWYRQQPGQSLTLIATANQGSEATYESGFVIDKFPISRPNLTFSTLTVSNMSPEDSSIYLCSARQGAQDYGYTFGSGTRLTVV.

This clone came up a few times. The chain links TRBV5-1 to TRBJ2-3; D is undetermined. The CDR3 has 13 amino acids. Germline CDR1 SGHRS, CDR2 YFSETQ. V was shortened by 0 bases and J by 5 bases, with 7 bases between the two germline ends. The CDR3 DNA follows: TGCGCCAGCAGCTTGGGGCCTGGAGATACGCAGTATTTT. This codes for CASSLGPGDTQYF.

The chain carries TRBV28 and TRBJ1-4; TRBD1 aligns across 9 bases. The J segment lost 7 bases and the V segment lost 5 bases, leaving 2 bases of the junction unmatched. CDR3 length equals 13 residues. Germline V gene lookup returns CDR1 MDHEN and CDR2 SYDVKM. CDR3 DNA: TGTGCCAGCAGTCTGACAGGGGGTGAAAAACTGTTTTTT. As protein: CASSLTGGEKLFF.

The rearrangement joins TRBV6-1 to TRBJ1-1; D uncertain. Looked up from germline, CDR1 is MNHNS and CDR2 is SASEGT. CDR3 length: 12 amino acids. The germline V and J ends were trimmed by 5 bases and 5 bases, with 9 bases remaining between them. This chain's CDR3 is CASSFGETEAFF. The CDR3 bases are TGTGCCAGCAGTTTTGGGGAGACTGAAGCTTTCTTT.

This chain uses TRBV19 with TRBJ1-1, with 10 bases aligning to TRBD1. The CDR3 runs to 17 residues. Per the germline V gene, CDR1 is LNHDA and CDR2 is SQIVND (reference sequence). The V gene end was trimmed by 1 base and the J gene end by 1 base; junction bases not matched to a gene: 6. CDR3 loop: CASSIASRTGGNTEAFF. CDR3 nucleotides: TGTGCCAGTAGTATAGCCTCCCGGACAGGGGGGAACACTGAAGCTTTCTTT.

The sample holds one count of this clone. The gene calls are TRBV28 and TRBJ1-1, with D possibly being TRBD1 (6 bases). Per germline, CDR1 MDHEN and CDR2 SYDVKM. The V gene lost 6 bases and the J gene lost 9 bases, with 17 bases spanning the gap. CDR3 size: 13 residues. CDR3 loop: CASSTTGPDQAFF. CDR3 coding DNA: TGTGCCAGCAGCACGACAGGACCCGATCAAGCTTTCTTT.

V usage is TRBV6-5 and J usage is TRBJ2-1; the D is unclear. The V and J ends lost 0 bases and 3 bases respectively, with 6 bases between them. The germline gives CDR1 MNHEY, CDR2 SVGAGI. The length of the CDR3 is 14 residues. Written as DNA, the CDR3 is TGTGCCAGCAGTTACTCGCGAAACTACAATGAGCAGTTCTTC. Its protein product is CASSYSRNYNEQFF.

The J gene is TRBJ1-1, the V gene TRBV6-1, with D possibly being TRBD1 (5 bases). V was clipped by 7 bases and J by 7 bases, with 7 bases between them. This CDR3 spans 10 amino acids. The germline CDR1 and CDR2 sequences are MNHNS and SASEGT. In DNA form, the CDR3 reads TGTGCCAGCACGCAGGGTGAAGCTTTCTTT. This gives the protein CASTQGEAFF.

The gene calls are TRBV27 and TRBJ2-1; 11 nucleotides align to TRBD1. Looked up from germline, CDR1 is MNHEY and CDR2 is SMNVEV (reference sequence). The CDR3 is made up of 15 amino acids. Trimming cost V 7 bases and J 4 bases; bases outside gene matches: 6. The CDR3 sequence is CASMDGTGGYNEQFF. The CDR3 coding sequence is TGTGCCAGCATGGATGGGACAGGGGGATACAATGAGCAGTTCTTC.

The chain is built from TRBV27 and TRBJ2-5; 9 bases agree with TRBD2. The CDR3 sequence is 15 residues long. V gave up 4 bases and J gave up 4 bases; unmatched junction bases: 7. The germline V gene has CDR1 MNHEY and CDR2 SMNVEV (reference sequence). For the CDR3, the DNA is TGTGCCAGCAGTTCCGTAGCGGGAGAGCTAGAGACCCAGTACTTC. As protein: CASSSVAGELETQYF.

This clone appeared once. The chain employs TRBV28 and TRBJ2-6, with D unresolved. In germline, CDR1 is MDHEN, CDR2 SYDVKM. The V end was cut by 8 bases, the J end by 0 bases, with 20 bases between. The CDR3 contains 18 residues. CDR3 in DNA: TGTGCCAGCTCTAAATTTGAGATGCTTAGCTCTGGGGCCAACGTCCTGACTTTC. Translated, it gives CASSKFEMLSSGANVLTF.

The chain carries TRBV25-1 and TRBJ1-2, with D perhaps matching TRBD1 (5 bases). Germline-derived CDR1 and CDR2 are MGHDK and SYGVNS. The CDR3 length is 13 residues. The V gene lost 1 base and the J gene lost 7 bases, with 10 bases spanning the gap. The CDR3 DNA sequence: TGTGCCAGCAGTGAATTCCAGGGTCTTGGCTACACCTTC. Protein product: CASSEFQGLGYTF.

This CDR3 is CASSSTSVDNEQFF. The CDR3 bases are TGTGCCAGTAGTTCGACTAGCGTCGACAATGAGCAGTTCTTC. The chain employs TRBV19 and TRBJ2-1, with TRBD2 matching over 8 bases. Germline assignment: CDR1 LNHDA and CDR2 SQIVND (reference sequence). With V trimmed by 5 bases and J by 5 bases, 5 bases remained unmatched. This CDR3 comprises 14 residues. The whole variable domain, filled in from reference TRBV19 and TRBJ2-1, reads DGGITQSPKYLFRKEGQNVTLSCEQNLNHDAMYWYRQDPGQGLRLIYYSQIVNDFQKGDIAEGYSVSREKKESFPLTVTSAQKNPTAFYLCASSSTSVDNEQFFGPGTRLTVL.

V gene TRBV5-6 combines with J gene TRBJ2-7; 7 bases match TRBD1. V was clipped by 0 bases and J by 4 bases; unmatched bases: 1. The CDR3 extends over 13 amino acids. In germline, CDR1 is SGHDT, CDR2 YYEEEE. The CDR3 region has the DNA TGTGCCAGCAGCTTGGTGACAGGGTACGAGCAGTACTTC. It codes for CASSLVTGYEQYF.

This chain connects TRBV28 to TRBJ2-3; 8 nucleotides match TRBD2. Unmatched junction bases numbered 15, after V lost 5 bases and J lost 2 bases. Germline V CDR1 and CDR2: MDHEN, SYDVKM. This CDR3 is 18 amino acids long. The CDR3 reads CASSTRRGARGDTDTQYF. Here the CDR3 DNA reads TGTGCCAGCAGTACCCGGCGGGGGGCGCGCGGGGACACAGATACGCAGTATTTT.

The chain has TRBV7-9 and TRBJ2-5, with 11 bases lining up with TRBD2. The length of the CDR3 is 15 residues. CDR1 and CDR2 from the germline V gene are SEHNR and FQNEAQ (reference sequence). The V gene end was trimmed by 2 bases and the J gene end by 5 bases; junction bases not matched to a gene: 4. The DNA of the CDR3 is TGTGCCAGCAGCTTAATTAGCGGGGGGGCGGAGACCCAGTACTTC. Residues: CASSLISGGAETQYF.

The chain recombines TRBV18 with TRBJ2-7, with D perhaps matching TRBD2 (5 bases). Trimming cost V 5 bases and J 2 bases, with 7 bases left between them. Per the germline V gene, CDR1 is KGHSH and CDR2 is LQKENI. The CDR3 is made up of 12 amino acids. The DNA for the CDR3 is TGTGCCAGCTCAACCGGGGCCTACGAGCAGTACTTC. Protein: CASSTGAYEQYF. Combining the CDR3 with reference TRBV18 and TRBJ2-7 gives the whole variable domain NAGVMQNPRHLVRRRGQEARLRCSPMKGHSHVYWYRQLPEEGLKFMVYLQKENIIDESGMPKERFSAEFPKEGPSILRIQQVVRGDSAAYFCASSTGAYEQYFGPGTRLTVT.